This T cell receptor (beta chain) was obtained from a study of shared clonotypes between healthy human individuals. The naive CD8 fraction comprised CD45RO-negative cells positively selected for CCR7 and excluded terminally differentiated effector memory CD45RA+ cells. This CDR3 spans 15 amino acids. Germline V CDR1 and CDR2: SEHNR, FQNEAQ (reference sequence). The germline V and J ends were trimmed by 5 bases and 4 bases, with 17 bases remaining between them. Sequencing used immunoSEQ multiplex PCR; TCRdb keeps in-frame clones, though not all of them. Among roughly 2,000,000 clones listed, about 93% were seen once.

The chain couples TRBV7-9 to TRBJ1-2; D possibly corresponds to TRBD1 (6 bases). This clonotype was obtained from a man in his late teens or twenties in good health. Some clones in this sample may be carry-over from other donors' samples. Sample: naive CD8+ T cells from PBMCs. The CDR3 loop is CASSPRAADSYGYTF. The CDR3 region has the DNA TGTGCCAGCAGCCCTCGCGCAGCGGACAGCTATGGCTACACCTTC.